The entry below describes one T cell receptor (beta chain). The target of this receptor is not known. It has no much larger one-base neighbor in the sample; base qualities were not kept. The germline V end is reduced by 7 bases and the J end by 10 bases; junction bases left unmatched: 7. In the germline V gene, CDR1 corresponds to MNHNS and CDR2 to SASEGT. The CDR3 starts with the cysteine, ends with the phenylalanine, and has 13 residues. Here the CDR3 DNA is all that survives: 39 bases in frame from base 1. The protocol used for the library was RACE. The data were produced on a NextSeq 500. Library preparation attached unique molecular identifiers to individual cDNA molecules for quantitative, reproducible TCR counting. For every blood RNA sample, sequencing covered both the TCR alpha and TCR beta chains. As for the authors' bioinformatics: The median number of TCRs per sample was 85,000 to 100,000, ranging from about 23,224 to 690,600. V, J and CDR3 annotation of the TCR reads was performed with the Decombinator software suite. For PS versus PT1 abundance plots, all samples were subsampled to the same number of TCRs (28,000). TCRs were defined as expanded if absent before sensitization and observed at least eight times at the 2-week time point. TCRdb's own reprocessing of the public reads used fastp at Q25 and MiXCR and kept productive beta chains. Rows are combined by CDR3 protein, so each entry shows the most common genes and DNA. What appears here as the V and J calls and clone size reflects TCRdb's work, not the paper's. The sample records roughly 380,000 distinct CDR3 sequences, 5% to 6.5% of which are singletons. Clones ranked in the top ten supply around 2.6% of the sample.

According to the study, the label for this sample's time point signals: pre-sensitization, week 0. The sample's treatment or condition, from its label and the paper: therapeutic diphenylcyclopropenone sensitization with weekly scalp DPC. Blood at each patch-test visit was drawn before the patch test was applied. Eligible patients were aged 18 to 70, diagnosed with alopecia, deemed suitable for DPC therapy, and excluded if pregnant. Total RNA was extracted from unfractionated whole blood collected in Tempus Blood RNA tubes. The sample is drawn from a study of human T cells and chemical hapten exposure (dated by TCRdb to the early 2020s). Describing the broader study: For sensitization, 2% DPC in acetone was applied to a 2 cm by 2 cm area of upper inner arm skin. Blood for TCR sequencing was provided by twenty-nine alopecia patients at one to four time points (pre-sensitization, 2, 6 and 24 weeks). Throughout the roughly 25-week study period, patients were also given weekly therapeutic DPC doses on the scalp. Peripheral blood TCR repertoire changes were tracked in vivo in alopecia patients during primary and secondary sensitization to the hapten diphenylcyclopropenone (DPC). Blood was sampled from patients pre-sensitization (week 0) and at 2, 6 and about 24 weeks after DPC sensitization. Patch testing was performed on the upper back with Finn chambers containing 0.01% DPC, and the patch tests were scored after 6 days according to International Contact Dermatitis Research Group standards. Libraries were combined into a pool for sequencing, and differences in TCR yield between samples came mainly from small differences in library volumes within the pool. The mostly female patient cohort included alopecia areata with under or over 50% scalp involvement, alopecia totalis and alopecia universalis.

The paper as a whole reports these results and caveats: All patients had alopecia, a presumed autoimmune disease, so their immune response might differ from that of healthy individuals. DPC sensitization did not change how many TCRs were above 1 in 1000 frequency, and no evidence was found of alterations in global repertoire structure. After repeated subsampling, changes were observed in the strength of the expansion versus patch-test correlation and in the threshold at which the correlation became significant. Expanded TCRs formed significantly more large CDR3 similarity clusters than pre-sensitization or healthy control sets, consistent with antigen-driven responses. The number of PT1 expanded TCRs positively correlated with patch test score, significant at thresholds 8, 16 and 32 but not 4.

Sequences were derived from whole blood, sampled in connection with sensitization to the hapten diphenylcyclopropenone (DPC). The clonotype comes from a woman between 50 and 59 years old with alopecia areata. Some clones in this sample may be carry-over from other donors' samples. The chain was built from TRBV6-1 and TRBJ1-1, with 12 bases aligning to TRBD1. The nucleotide sequence reads TGTGCCAGCACCCGGGACAGGGGGCGAGGAGCTTTCTTT. It encodes CASTRDRGRGAFF.